This entry lists 11 T cell receptor beta chains sequenced from one sample in a study of T-cell reconstitution after alpha-beta-depleted transplantation in children. Preparing the TCRbeta library involved the use of unique molecular identifiers. MiXCR was run by TCRdb on the PCR reads, yielding one entry per CDR3 protein. This sample has hundreds of thousands of distinct CDR3 sequences; over 15% occur once, and the top ten carry approximately 1%. The specimen comprised PBMCs from the stem cell graft donor, sampled from the stem cell graft. The receptors stem from a human donor who donated a stem cell graft to a child with acute myeloid leukemia.

This clonotype was observed a handful of times. The rearrangement joins TRBV20-1 to TRBJ1-1; D unclear. This CDR3 comprises 13 residues. CDR1 and CDR2 (germline): DFQATT, SNEGSKA (reference sequence). The V and J ends lost 8 bases and 0 bases respectively, with 13 bases between them. CDR3 DNA sequence: TGCAGTAGGCGACGGACCATGAACACTGAAGCTTTCTTT. Translated, it gives CSRRRTMNTEAFF.

This clonotype was counted only a few times. The chain combines TRBV10-3 with TRBJ2-1; weak D call: TRBD2 (6 bases). Germline CDR1 reads ENHRY; CDR2 reads SYGVKD. CDR3 size: 14 residues. Trimming cost V 6 bases and J 0 bases, with 9 bases left between them. CDR3 bases: TGTGCCATCAGACAGACTAGCTCCTACAATGAGCAGTTCTTC. Translated: CAIRQTSSYNEQFF.

On this clonotype: A junction end diverges from the germline sequence, so it may reflect a read error. This chain links TRBV20-1 with TRBJ2-7; 8 bases are a match to TRBD2. CDR1 and CDR2 (germline): DFQATT, SNEGSKA (reference sequence). This CDR3 is 16 amino acids long. This CDR3 is CCAREGGGSRSYEQYF. As DNA, the CDR3 is TGCTGTGCTAGAGAAGGCGGGGGGTCCCGCTCCTACGAGCAGTACTTC.

This clonotype turned up a few times. This sequence joins TRBV11-2 and TRBJ2-2, with a weak D call TRBD2 (7 bases). CDR1 is SGHAT and CDR2 is FQNNGV in the germline V gene. V shed 11 bases and J shed 0 bases, with 13 bases lying between them. The CDR3 extends over 14 amino acids. CDR3 in amino acids: CAGWGGPNTGELFF. The DNA for the CDR3 is TGTGCCGGGTGGGGGGGCCCGAACACCGGGGAGCTGTTTTTT.

This clonotype was detected ten times or more. The chain couples TRBV29-1 to TRBJ1-1; D call uncertain. Germline V gene sequence: CDR1 SQVTM, CDR2 ANQGSEA. This CDR3 has 13 residues. V was trimmed by 4 bases and J by 0 bases, leaving 9 bases between them. The CDR3 sequence: CSVAEQLNTEAFF. The CDR3 DNA is TGCAGCGTTGCGGAGCAGTTGAACACTGAAGCTTTCTTT.

The chain links TRBV28 to TRBJ1-2; 7 nucleotides align to TRBD1. V dropped 3 bases and J dropped 3; count of bases not matched to a gene: 7. The CDR3 spans 15 residues. Germline V gives CDR1 MDHEN, CDR2 SYDVKM. The CDR3 here is CASSFPPGQDYGYTF. For the CDR3, the DNA is TGTGCCAGCAGTTTCCCCCCCGGACAGGACTATGGCTACACCTTC.

This clonotype was recorded many times. The gene calls are TRBV9 and TRBJ2-5; possible D gene TRBD1, 6 bases. Germline V gene lookup returns CDR1 SGDLS and CDR2 YYNGEE. Trimming took off 0 bases at V and 2 bases at J, with 11 bases between the two ends. The CDR3 is 15 residues long. CDR3 sequence reads: CASSVAGVGQETQYF. The CDR3 bases are TGTGCCAGCAGCGTAGCAGGGGTCGGGCAAGAGACCCAGTACTTC.

This chain connects TRBV20-1 to TRBJ2-1; 10 bases match TRBD2. The CDR3 has 17 residues. The trim removed 3 bases at V and 0 bases at J, leaving 8 bases unmatched. CDR1 and CDR2 (germline): DFQATT, SNEGSKA (reference sequence). The CDR3 sequence: CSASDPSGGHSYNEQFF. The CDR3 coding sequence is TGCAGTGCTAGTGACCCTAGCGGGGGACACTCCTACAATGAGCAGTTCTTC.

This clonotype appeared many times. The chain uses TRBV20-1 and TRBJ2-3, with unresolved D. V was cut by 0 bases and J by 6 bases, with 13 bases left in between. Germline lookup yields CDR1 DFQATT and CDR2 SNEGSKA (reference sequence). The CDR3 has 14 amino acids. The CDR3: CSARDPVSADTQYF. The CDR3, as DNA: TGCAGTGCTAGAGACCCCGTGAGTGCCGATACGCAGTATTTT.

As regards this clonotype: Being one base from a much bigger clone, this may be a read error. The chain combines TRBV20-1 with TRBJ2-3, with TRBD1 as a possible D gene (5 bases). The CDR3 covers 14 residues. Looked up from germline, CDR1 is DFQATT and CDR2 is SNEGSKA (reference sequence). As DNA, the CDR3 is TGCACTGCTAGGGGCAAACTCGGCACAGATACGCAGTATTTT. Its translation is CTARGKLGTDTQYF.

This clonotype has only a few counts. The chain recombines TRBV5-1 with TRBJ1-5; a possible D gene is TRBD1 (5 bases). This CDR3 contains 14 residues. Germline assignment: CDR1 SGHRS and CDR2 YFSETQ. Trimming cost V 4 bases and J 1 base, with 9 bases left between them. The CDR3 DNA is TGCGCCAGCAGCGAAACAGGAAGCAATCAGCCCCAGCATTTT. This translates into CASSETGSNQPQHF.